This TCR beta chain was documented in a study of blood T cell repertoires in COVID-19. Overall study context: There were acute and convalescent COVID-19 samples, and they came from the United States, Italy and Spain. From T cells, B-cell-depleted T cells, or PBMCs came the material, which was cDNA or gDNA.

Looked up from germline, CDR1 is GTSNPN and CDR2 is SVGIG (reference sequence). CDR3 length equals 13 residues. V lost 5 bases and J lost 7, with 17 bases in between. Per the study methods: Using reference gene primer amplification, nucleated cell counts were estimated. The protocol was immunoSEQ multiplex PCR, while the TCRdb copy is restricted to in-frame clones and leaves out a portion. For V, J and clone size, that table is used; D and trimming come from the DNA. Here the sample spans around 120,000 clones, 70% to 90% being singletons. The sequencing input was peripheral blood. This chain joins TRBV30 and TRBJ1-2; weak D call: TRBD1 (5 bases). The TCR was taken from a human donor in a cohort sampled during active COVID-19. This chain's CDR3 is CAWRGAGLLGYTF. CDR3 nucleotides: TGTGCCTGGCGCGGAGCAGGGCTTCTTGGCTACACCTTC.